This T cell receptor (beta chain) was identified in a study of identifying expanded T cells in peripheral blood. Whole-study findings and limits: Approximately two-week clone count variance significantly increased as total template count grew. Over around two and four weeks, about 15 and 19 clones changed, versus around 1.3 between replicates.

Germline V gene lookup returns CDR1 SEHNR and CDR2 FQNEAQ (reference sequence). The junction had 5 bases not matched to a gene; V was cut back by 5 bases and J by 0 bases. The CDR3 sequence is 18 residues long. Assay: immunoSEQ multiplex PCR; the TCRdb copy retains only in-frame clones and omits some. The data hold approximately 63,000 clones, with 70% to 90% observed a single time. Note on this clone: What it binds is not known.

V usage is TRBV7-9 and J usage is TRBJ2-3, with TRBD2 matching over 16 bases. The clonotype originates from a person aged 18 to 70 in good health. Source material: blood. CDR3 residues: CASSPGTSGRASTDTQYF. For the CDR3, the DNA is TGTGCCAGCAGCCCAGGGACTAGCGGGAGGGCTAGCACAGATACGCAGTATTTT.